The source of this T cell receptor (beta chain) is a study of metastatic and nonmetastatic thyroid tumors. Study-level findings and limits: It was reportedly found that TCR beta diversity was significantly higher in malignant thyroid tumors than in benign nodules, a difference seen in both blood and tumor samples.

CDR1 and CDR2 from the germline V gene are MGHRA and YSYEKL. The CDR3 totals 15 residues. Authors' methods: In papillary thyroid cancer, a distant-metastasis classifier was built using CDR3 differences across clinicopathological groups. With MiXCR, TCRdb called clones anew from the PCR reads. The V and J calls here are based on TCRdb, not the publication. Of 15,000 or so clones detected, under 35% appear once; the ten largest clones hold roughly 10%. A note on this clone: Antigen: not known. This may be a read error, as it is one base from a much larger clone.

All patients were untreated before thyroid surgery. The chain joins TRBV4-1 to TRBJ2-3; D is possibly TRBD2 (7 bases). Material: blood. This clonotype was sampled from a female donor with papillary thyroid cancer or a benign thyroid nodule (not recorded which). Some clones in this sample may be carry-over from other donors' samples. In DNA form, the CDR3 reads TGCGCCAGCCGCCAAGGAGGGGGGGCGACAGATACGCAGTATTTT. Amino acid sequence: CASRQGGGATDTQYF.